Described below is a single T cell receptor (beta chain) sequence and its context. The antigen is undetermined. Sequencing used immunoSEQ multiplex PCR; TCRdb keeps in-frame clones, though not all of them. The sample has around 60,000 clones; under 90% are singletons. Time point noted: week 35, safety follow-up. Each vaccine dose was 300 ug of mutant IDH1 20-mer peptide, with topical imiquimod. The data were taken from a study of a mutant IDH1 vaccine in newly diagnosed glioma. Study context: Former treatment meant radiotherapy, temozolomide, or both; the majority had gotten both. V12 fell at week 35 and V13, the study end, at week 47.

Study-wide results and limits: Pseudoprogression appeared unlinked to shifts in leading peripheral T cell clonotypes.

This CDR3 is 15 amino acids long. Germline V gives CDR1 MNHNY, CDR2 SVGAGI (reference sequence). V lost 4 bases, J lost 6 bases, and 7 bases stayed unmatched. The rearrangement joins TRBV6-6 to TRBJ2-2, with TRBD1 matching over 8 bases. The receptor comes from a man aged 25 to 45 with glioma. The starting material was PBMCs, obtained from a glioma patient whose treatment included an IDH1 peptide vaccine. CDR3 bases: TGTGCCAGCAGTTCCACAGACAGGGGTCCCGGGGAGCTGTTTTTT. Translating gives CASSSTDRGPGELFF.